The 29 T cell receptor beta chains in this list originate from one sample, sequenced in a study of T cell responses to AZD1222 COVID-19 vaccine. Libraries were prepared by immunoSEQ multiplex PCR; TCRdb keeps only in-frame clonotypes and omits some of them. Of 100,000 to 150,000 clones listed, around 89% are singletons. The specimen was peripheral blood, collected on day 0 of AZD1222 vaccination. All receptors come from an adult in good health.

The chain joins TRBV10-3 to TRBJ1-6, with D possibly TRBD1 on 6 matching bases. This CDR3 comprises 14 residues. V lost 4 bases and J 11 bases, leaving 15 bases between the germline ends. Per germline, CDR1 ENHRY and CDR2 SYGVKD. CDR3 protein: CAISGAQGVAPLHF. CDR3 in DNA: TGTGCCATCAGTGGTGCACAGGGAGTTGCACCCCTCCACTTT.

The chain uses TRBV15 and TRBJ2-5; 10 bases align to TRBD2. The germline V gene encodes CDR1 LNHNV and CDR2 YYDKDF (reference sequence). CDR3 length: 18 amino acids. Germline trimming cut 3 bases from V and 1 base from J; bases unmatched to any gene: 11. The CDR3 sequence: CATSRRGASGSAQETQYF. Written as DNA, the CDR3 is TGTGCCACCAGCAGGAGGGGGGCTAGCGGGAGTGCCCAAGAGACCCAGTACTTC.

The V and J genes are TRBV5-6 and TRBJ2-7; 7 positions agree with TRBD1. This CDR3 has 17 amino acids. Germline V CDR1 and CDR2: SGHDT, YYEEEE. With 3 bases clipped from V and 2 bases from J, the junction kept 14 bases outside the gene matches. The CDR3 spells CASSSTPRWDSPYEQYF. The DNA for the CDR3 is TGTGCCAGCAGCTCGACCCCACGTTGGGACAGTCCCTACGAGCAGTACTTC.

The chain has TRBV10-1 and TRBJ2-7, with 10 bases matching TRBD2. The J segment lost 0 bases and the V segment lost 3 bases, leaving 14 bases of the junction unmatched. Germline V gene lookup returns CDR1 WNHNN and CDR2 SYGVQD (reference sequence). The CDR3 runs to 19 residues. CDR3 region: CASSEPTASGGPSSYEQYF. The CDR3, as DNA: TGCGCCAGCAGTGAACCAACTGCTAGCGGGGGCCCAAGCTCCTACGAGCAGTACTTC.

In this sample, this clone turned up a few times. The chain employs TRBV28 and TRBJ1-5; the D is unclear. Trimming left V 5 bases short and J 4 bases short, with 15 bases between. The CDR3 extends over 15 amino acids. CDR1 is MDHEN and CDR2 is SYDVKM in the germline V gene. The CDR3, as DNA: TGTGCCAGCAGTCGATCGACCCGGAGGAATCAGCCCCAGCATTTT. It encodes CASSRSTRRNQPQHF.

The chain couples TRBV24-1 to TRBJ1-4; TRBD1 is a possible D gene (6 bases). Germline assignment: CDR1 KGHDR and CDR2 SFDVKD. This CDR3 contains 17 residues. V dropped 4 bases and J dropped 0 bases, with 14 bases sitting between them. The CDR3 DNA is TGTGCCACCAGTGACCTCCGGGACACTGCAACTAATGAAAAACTGTTTTTT. Translated, it gives CATSDLRDTATNEKLFF.

The chain uses TRBV12-3 or TRBV12-4 and TRBJ1-4; the match to TRBD1 covers 8 bases. Germline trimming cut 10 bases from V and 10 bases from J; bases unmatched to any gene: 11. The CDR3 totals 13 residues. The CDR3 DNA reads as TGTGCCACCATACAGGGGGATTCAGGAAAACTGTTTTTT. This translates into CATIQGDSGKLFF.

This clone was observed once. V is TRBV5-1 and J is TRBJ2-1; 7 nucleotides align to TRBD2. The junction had 14 bases not matched to a gene; V was cut back by 4 bases and J by 4 bases. CDR3 length: 17 amino acids. Germline CDR1 SGHRS, CDR2 YFSETQ. This CDR3 reads CASSPRSGPGGYNEQFF. As DNA, the CDR3 is TGCGCCAGCAGCCCGCGCTCGGGACCGGGGGGATACAATGAGCAGTTCTTC.

V and J are TRBV7-9 and TRBJ2-2; TRBD2 is a possible D gene (6 bases). The ends were cut back, 5 bases at V and 2 bases at J, with 12 bases in the middle. CDR1 is SEHNR, CDR2 FQNEAQ, per germline (reference sequence). CDR3 length equals 15 residues. CDR3 nucleotide sequence: TGTGCCAGCAGCCCCCTGGGGGGAAACACCGGGGAGCTGTTTTTT. Protein product: CASSPLGGNTGELFF. Variable domain in full (rest from reference TRBV7-9 and TRBJ2-2): DTGVSQNPRHKITKRGQNVTFRCDPISEHNRLYWYRQTLGQGPEFLTYFQNEAQLEKSRLLSDRFSAERPKGSFSTLEIQRTEQGDSAMYLCASSPLGGNTGELFFGEGSRLTVL.

The chain links TRBV5-4 to TRBJ1-2, with 7 bases aligning to TRBD1. CDR1 is SGHNT and CDR2 is YYREEE in the germline V gene (reference sequence). J was trimmed by 9 bases and V by 4 bases; bases with no gene match: 9. The CDR3 runs 13 residues. CDR3 nucleotide sequence: TGTGCCAGCAGCCCCCAGGGGGGAATTAGCTACACCTTC. It encodes CASSPQGGISYTF. Variable domain in full (rest from reference TRBV5-4 and TRBJ1-2): ETGVTQSPTHLIKTRGQQVTLRCSSQSGHNTVSWYQQALGQGPQFIFQYYREEENGRGNFPPRFSGLQFPNYSSELNVNALELDDSALYLCASSPQGGISYTFGSGTRLTVV.

In this sample, this clone turned up once. This chain uses TRBV5-3 with TRBJ1-5; D perhaps matches TRBD1 (5 bases). TRBV5-3 is marked as an open reading frame, function uncertain. Trimming pared 7 bases from V and 2 bases from J, leaving 34 bases between. This CDR3 is 21 amino acids long. CDR3 nucleotides: TGTGCCAGATGCCCCCGTCCGACGGACGCGATCGCCGGGGGTCGCAATCAGCCCCAGCATTTT. Protein: CARCPRPTDAIAGGRNQPQHF.

The rearrangement uses TRBV3-1 (or the pseudogene TRBV3-2) and TRBJ2-3; 9 nucleotides align to TRBD2. Germline V gene lookup returns CDR1 LGHDT and CDR2 YNNKEL (reference sequence). J gave up 1 base and V 8 bases, and 1 base lay outside the gene matches. This CDR3 has 13 amino acids. CDR3: CASGLARTDTQYF. In DNA, the CDR3 is TGTGCCAGCGGACTAGCGCGCACAGATACGCAGTATTTT.

The table lists this clone with a count of one. The V call is TRBV9, the J call TRBJ1-4; D gene ambiguous. Germline CDR1 reads SGDLS; CDR2 reads YYNGEE. This CDR3 contains 15 residues. V lost 4 bases and J 7 bases, leaving 17 bases between the germline ends. CDR3 DNA sequence: TGTGCCAGCAGCCCCGGGGAAAGGGTAATTGAAAAACTGTTTTTT. This encodes CASSPGERVIEKLFF. The full variable domain, rest sourced from reference TRBV9 and TRBJ1-4, is DSGVTQTPKHLITATGQRVTLRCSPRSGDLSVYWYQQSLDQGLQFLIQYYNGEERAKGNILERFSAQQFPDLHSELNLSSLELGDSALYFCASSPGERVIEKLFFGSGTQLSVL.

J is TRBJ2-7 and V is TRBV28; no firm D call. CDR3 length: 13 residues. Trimming took 6 bases from V and 6 from J, leaving 15 bases between them. Per germline, CDR1 MDHEN and CDR2 SYDVKM. The CDR3 here is CASSPRFDSEQYF. CDR3 nucleotides: TGTGCCAGCAGCCCAAGGTTCGACTCCGAGCAGTACTTC.

The rearrangement joins TRBV7-9 to TRBJ2-1; weak D call: TRBD2 (6 bases). With 5 bases removed from V and 9 bases from J, the gap between germline ends came to 11 bases. The CDR3 is made up of 12 amino acids. From germline, CDR1 is SEHNR and CDR2 FQNEAQ (reference sequence). CDR3 nucleotide sequence: TGTGCCAGCAGCCCCTCCGGGGGTGAGCAGTTCTTC. Its translation is CASSPSGGEQFF.

The chain joins TRBV6-5 to TRBJ1-3; no firm D call. Trimming pared 0 bases from V and 0 bases from J, leaving 9 bases between. CDR3 length: 16 amino acids. Per germline, CDR1 MNHEY and CDR2 SVGAGI. The CDR3, as DNA: TGTGCCAGCAGTTACTCGGAGGAGAGCTCTGGAAACACCATATATTTT. This codes for CASSYSEESSGNTIYF.

This clone appeared a few times. V usage is TRBV7-2 and J usage is TRBJ1-6; D is undetermined. This CDR3 has 15 residues. Trimming left V 3 bases short and J 7 bases short, with 13 bases between. Germline CDR1 SGHTA, CDR2 FQGNSA. The CDR3 nucleotides read TGTGCCAGCAGCTTTTCGGCGGCTAGGAATTCACCCCTCCACTTT. Amino acids: CASSFSAARNSPLHF.

The rearrangement links TRBV6-2 or TRBV6-3 to TRBJ1-1, with 9 bases matching TRBD1. CDR1 and CDR2 from the germline V gene are MNHEY and SVGEGT. This CDR3 contains 15 residues. V shed 4 bases and J 1 base; nucleotides not matched to a gene: 4. CDR3 sequence reads: CASSFWTGANTEAFF. The DNA for the CDR3 is TGTGCCAGCAGTTTCTGGACAGGGGCGAACACTGAAGCTTTCTTT.

The V and J genes are TRBV5-4 and TRBJ2-4, with D perhaps given as TRBD1 or TRBD2 (5 bases each). V shed 2 bases and J shed 6 bases, with 12 bases lying between them. The CDR3 sequence is 14 residues long. CDR1 is SGHNT and CDR2 is YYREEE in the germline V gene (reference sequence). This CDR3 reads CASSLAGTGNIQYF. The CDR3 DNA is TGTGCCAGCAGCTTAGCCGGGACGGGAAACATTCAGTACTTC. Variable domain in full (rest from reference TRBV5-4 and TRBJ2-4): ETGVTQSPTHLIKTRGQQVTLRCSSQSGHNTVSWYQQALGQGPQFIFQYYREEENGRGNFPPRFSGLQFPNYSSELNVNALELDDSALYLCASSLAGTGNIQYFGAGTRLSVL.

This chain links TRBV20-1 with TRBJ1-1; D is uncertain. Trimming took off 8 bases at V and 2 bases at J, with 3 bases between the two ends. From germline, CDR1 is DFQATT and CDR2 SNEGSKA (reference sequence). This CDR3 contains 9 residues. This CDR3 reads CSINTEAFF. In DNA form, the CDR3 reads TGCAGTATAAACACTGAAGCTTTCTTT.

The chain recombines TRBV6-6 with TRBJ1-5; D unresolved. CDR1 is MNHNY, CDR2 SVGAGI, per germline (reference sequence). The ends were cut back, 2 bases at V and 6 bases at J, with 8 bases in the middle. The CDR3 is 13 residues long. The CDR3 DNA is TGTGCCAGCAGTTACCGGCGGAGTCAGCCCCAGCATTTT. It encodes CASSYRRSQPQHF.

The chain has TRBV2 and TRBJ2-7; TRBD2 matches at 7 bases. Germline-derived CDR1 and CDR2 are SNHLY and FYNNEI. The CDR3 loop spans 14 amino acids. V gave up 6 bases and J gave up 2 bases; unmatched junction bases: 7. CDR3 in amino acids: CASSTLAAPYEQYF. The CDR3 DNA follows: TGTGCCAGCAGCACGCTAGCGGCCCCCTACGAGCAGTACTTC.

The count of this clone is one. The V call is TRBV18, the J call TRBJ1-4, with 7 bases matching TRBD1. Losses at the gene ends were 6 bases for V and 8 bases for J; bases not matched to a gene: 12. The germline gives CDR1 KGHSH, CDR2 LQKENI. The CDR3 runs to 15 residues. The CDR3 loop is CASSRRRQGDEKLFF. CDR3 coding DNA: TGTGCCAGCTCTCGCAGGCGGCAGGGGGACGAAAAACTGTTTTTT.

This rearrangement joins TRBV19 to TRBJ1-6, with unresolved D. Germline V lookup: CDR1 LNHDA, CDR2 SQIVND (reference sequence). This CDR3 region has 15 residues. Trimming removed 1 base at V and 8 bases at J, with 12 bases between. CDR3 bases: TGTGCCAGTAGTATAGTTTCGACTGGGGATTCACCCCTCCACTTT. It yields the protein CASSIVSTGDSPLHF.

The gene calls are TRBV7-9 and TRBJ2-1, with 14 bases matching TRBD2. V shed 5 bases, J shed 9 bases, and the junction held 12 bases outside the gene matches. Germline V lookup: CDR1 SEHNR, CDR2 FQNEAQ (reference sequence). The CDR3 is made up of 17 amino acids. CDR3 nucleotides: TGTGCCAGCAGCCGACCGTCCGGGACTAGCGGGGGAGGTGAGCAGTTCTTC. Translation gives CASSRPSGTSGGGEQFF. The whole variable domain, remainder taken from reference TRBV7-9 and TRBJ2-1, is DTGVSQNPRHKITKRGQNVTFRCDPISEHNRLYWYRQTLGQGPEFLTYFQNEAQLEKSRLLSDRFSAERPKGSFSTLEIQRTEQGDSAMYLCASSRPSGTSGGGEQFFGPGTRLTVL.

V gene TRBV5-8 combines with J gene TRBJ2-7, with 15 positions matching TRBD2. CDR1 is SGHTS, CDR2 YDEGEE, per germline. The V gene end was trimmed by 1 base and the J gene end by 5 bases; junction bases not matched to a gene: 13. This CDR3 has 19 amino acids. The CDR3 DNA is TGTGCCAGCAGCTTGCTCATTGGTCCTGGGACTAGCGGGAGGAACGAGCAGTACTTC. Amino acids: CASSLLIGPGTSGRNEQYF.

J is TRBJ2-7 and V is TRBV19; maybe TRBD1 (7 bases). Germline V lookup: CDR1 LNHDA, CDR2 SQIVND (reference sequence). The V end lost 6 bases, the J end lost 0 bases, and 18 bases lay between the germline ends. The CDR3 is 16 amino acids. The CDR3 region is CASSNAPGGTSYEQYF. The CDR3 DNA is TGTGCCAGTAGCAATGCTCCAGGGGGGACCTCCTACGAGCAGTACTTC.

This chain joins TRBV28 and TRBJ2-1; TRBD1 matches 12 bases. Germline V gives CDR1 MDHEN, CDR2 SYDVKM. CDR3 length: 15 residues. V was pared by 4 bases and J by 6 bases, with 4 bases of the junction left unmatched. The CDR3 DNA is TGTGCCAGCAGTTGGGGACAGGGGGCTGGCAATGAGCAGTTCTTC. Amino acid sequence: CASSWGQGAGNEQFF.

This clone occurred a few times. This sequence joins TRBV7-9 and TRBJ1-2; D is uncertain. V gave up 0 bases and J gave up 6 bases, with 11 bases separating them. The CDR3 totals 14 residues. Germline V CDR1 and CDR2: SEHNR, FQNEAQ (reference sequence). Written as DNA, the CDR3 is TGTGCCAGCAGCTTAGCGCCCCCCGGTCATGGCTACACCTTC. Encoded protein: CASSLAPPGHGYTF.